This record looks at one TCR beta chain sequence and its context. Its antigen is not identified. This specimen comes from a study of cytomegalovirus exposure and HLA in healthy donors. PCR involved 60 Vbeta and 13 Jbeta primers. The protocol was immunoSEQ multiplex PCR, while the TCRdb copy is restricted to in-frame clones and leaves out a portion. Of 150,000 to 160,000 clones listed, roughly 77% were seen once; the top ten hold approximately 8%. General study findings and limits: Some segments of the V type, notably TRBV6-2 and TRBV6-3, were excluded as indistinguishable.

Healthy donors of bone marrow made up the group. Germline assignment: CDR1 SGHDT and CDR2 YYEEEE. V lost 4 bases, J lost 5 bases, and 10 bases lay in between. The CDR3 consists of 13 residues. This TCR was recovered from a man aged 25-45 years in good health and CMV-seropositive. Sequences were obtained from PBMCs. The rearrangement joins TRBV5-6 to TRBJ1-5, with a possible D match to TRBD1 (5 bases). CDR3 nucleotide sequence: TGTGCCAGCAGCCGGACGGGGGATCAGCCCCAGCATTTT. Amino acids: CASSRTGDQPQHF.